The 8 T cell receptor beta chains in this list originate from one sample, sequenced in a study of early T cells in non-severe SARS-CoV-2 infection. TCRdb used MiXCR to reprocess the 5' RACE reads, holding one entry per CDR3 protein. This sample has approximately 68,000 distinct CDR3 sequences, with over 9.5% found just once. The sample here was whole blood, taken at baseline. These receptor sequences come from an adult who was a healthcare worker with PCR-confirmed SARS-CoV-2 infection or an uninfected control (not recorded which).

The chain is built from TRBV12-3 or TRBV12-4 and TRBJ1-4; TRBD1 matches at 9 bases. V shed 8 bases and J 8 bases; nucleotides not matched to a gene: 3. This CDR3 has 12 amino acids. The CDR3 loop is CASGTGREKLFF. CDR3 nucleotide sequence: TGTGCCAGCGGGACAGGGAGAGAAAAACTGTTTTTT.

This clonotype was recorded a few times. The V call is TRBV7-2, the J call TRBJ2-1; tentative D call: TRBD2 (6 bases). Per germline, CDR1 SGHTA and CDR2 FQGNSA. This CDR3 comprises 15 residues. V gave up 3 bases and J gave up 6 bases, with 15 bases separating them. CDR3 in DNA: TGTGCCAGCAGCTTCCCGTCTGGGGGGATCAATGAGCAGTTCTTC. The encoded protein is CASSFPSGGINEQFF.

This clonotype was recorded at least ten times. The chain recombines TRBV7-8 with TRBJ2-7, with 13 bases lining up with TRBD2. This CDR3 region has 17 residues. Germline loops: CDR1 SGHVS, CDR2 FQNEAQ. The V gene end was trimmed by 4 bases and the J gene end by 5 bases; junction bases not matched to a gene: 11. The CDR3 here is CASSSNRLAGGIDEQYF. The CDR3 DNA sequence: TGTGCCAGCAGCTCTAACCGACTAGCGGGGGGAATAGACGAGCAGTACTTC.

This chain joins TRBV7-9 and TRBJ2-7; D is possibly TRBD2 (6 bases). Germline CDR1 reads SEHNR; CDR2 reads FQNEAQ (reference sequence). V shed 5 bases and J shed 2 bases, with 19 bases lying between them. The CDR3 is 16 amino acids. CDR3 residues: CASSPHGSATAYEQYF. Here the CDR3 DNA reads TGTGCCAGCAGCCCCCACGGGAGTGCGACGGCCTACGAGCAGTACTTC.

This clonotype has at least ten counts. The chain joins TRBV7-2 to TRBJ1-6, with TRBD1 matching over 8 bases. The J segment lost 7 bases and the V segment lost 5 bases, leaving 10 bases of the junction unmatched. The length of the CDR3 is 16 residues. Germline assignment: CDR1 SGHTA and CDR2 FQGNSA. CDR3 bases: TGTGCCAGCAGCCCCGAGACAGGGGTGTACAATTCACCCCTCCACTTT. Translating it yields CASSPETGVYNSPLHF.

The chain is built from TRBV7-2 and TRBJ2-1, with 7 bases lining up with TRBD2. The germline CDR1 and CDR2 sequences are SGHTA and FQGNSA. The V and J ends lost 5 bases and 4 bases, in that order; junction bases with no gene match: 8. The CDR3 runs 15 residues. The CDR3 DNA sequence: TGTGCCAGCAGCCCGGGGACTACCCTATACAATGAGCAGTTCTTC. It specifies CASSPGTTLYNEQFF.

V is TRBV4-3 and J is TRBJ2-3; D is possibly TRBD2 (5 bases). Trimming stripped 0 bases from V and 8 bases from J, with 12 bases between. CDR1 and CDR2 (germline): LGHNA, YSLEER. The CDR3 covers 14 residues. Here the CDR3 reads CASSQDASSSTQYF. The CDR3 bases are TGCGCCAGCAGCCAAGATGCGTCTAGCAGTACGCAGTATTTT.

This sequence joins TRBV5-4 and TRBJ2-1; TRBD2 might be the D (6 bases). Germline CDR1 is SGHNT and CDR2 is YYREEE (reference sequence). This CDR3 region has 16 residues. V was shortened by 0 bases and J by 1 base, with 11 bases between the two germline ends. CDR3 in amino acids: CASSLDGGRSYNEQFF. The CDR3 nucleotides are TGTGCCAGCAGCTTGGATGGAGGGCGATCCTACAATGAGCAGTTCTTC. The full variable domain, completed using reference TRBV5-4 and TRBJ2-1, is ETGVTQSPTHLIKTRGQQVTLRCSSQSGHNTVSWYQQALGQGPQFIFQYYREEENGRGNFPPRFSGLQFPNYSSELNVNALELDDSALYLCASSLDGGRSYNEQFFGPGTRLTVL.